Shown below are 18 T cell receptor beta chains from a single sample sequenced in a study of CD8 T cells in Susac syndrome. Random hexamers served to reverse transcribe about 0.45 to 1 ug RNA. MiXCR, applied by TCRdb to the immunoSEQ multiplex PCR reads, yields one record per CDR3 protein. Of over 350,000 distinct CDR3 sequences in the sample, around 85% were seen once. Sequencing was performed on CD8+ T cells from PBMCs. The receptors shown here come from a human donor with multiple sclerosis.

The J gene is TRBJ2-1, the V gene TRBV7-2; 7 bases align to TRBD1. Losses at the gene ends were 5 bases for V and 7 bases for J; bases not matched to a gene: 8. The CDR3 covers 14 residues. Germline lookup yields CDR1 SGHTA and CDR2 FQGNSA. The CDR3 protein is CASSPQRQGNEQFF. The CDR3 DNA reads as TGTGCCAGCAGCCCCCAGAGACAGGGTAATGAGCAGTTCTTC.

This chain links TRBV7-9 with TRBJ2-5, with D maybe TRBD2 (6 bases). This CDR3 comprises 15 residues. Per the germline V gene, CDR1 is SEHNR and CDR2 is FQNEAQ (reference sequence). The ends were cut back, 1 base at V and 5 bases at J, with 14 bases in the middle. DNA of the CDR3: TGTGCCAGCAGCTTAGTAACCGGGACTGGGGAGACCCAGTACTTC. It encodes CASSLVTGTGETQYF.

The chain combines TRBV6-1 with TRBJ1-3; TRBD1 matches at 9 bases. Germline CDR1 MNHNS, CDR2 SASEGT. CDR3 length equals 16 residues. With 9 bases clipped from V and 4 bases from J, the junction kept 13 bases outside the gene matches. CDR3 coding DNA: TGTGCCAGTAAAAAACAACAGGGGGCTATCGGAAACACCATATATTTT. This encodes CASKKQQGAIGNTIYF.

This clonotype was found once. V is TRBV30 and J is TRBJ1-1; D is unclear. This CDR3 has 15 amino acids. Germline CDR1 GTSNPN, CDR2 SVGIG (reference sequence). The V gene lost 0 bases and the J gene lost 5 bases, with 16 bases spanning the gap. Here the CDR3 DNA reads TGTGCCTGGAGTGTACCCAAATCAATGGGGACTGAAGCTTTCTTT. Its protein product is CAWSVPKSMGTEAFF.

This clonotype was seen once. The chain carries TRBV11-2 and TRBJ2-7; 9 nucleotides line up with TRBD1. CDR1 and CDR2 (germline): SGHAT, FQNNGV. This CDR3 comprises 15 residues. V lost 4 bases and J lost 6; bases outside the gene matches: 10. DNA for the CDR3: TGTGCCAGCAGCTATCCCGGGACAGGGCGTTTCGAGCAGTACTTC. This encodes CASSYPGTGRFEQYF.

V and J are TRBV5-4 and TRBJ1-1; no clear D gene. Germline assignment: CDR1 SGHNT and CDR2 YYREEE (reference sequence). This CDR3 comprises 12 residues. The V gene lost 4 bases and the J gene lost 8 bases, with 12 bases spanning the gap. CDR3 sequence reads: CASSPPAGEAFF. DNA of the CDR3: TGTGCCAGCAGCCCTCCCGCGGGGGAAGCTTTCTTT.

CDR3 residues: CASRSLRVNEQFF. As DNA, the CDR3 is TGTGCCAGCAGAAGCCTCAGGGTAAATGAGCAGTTCTTC. The chain links TRBV14 to TRBJ2-1; weak D call: TRBD1 (5 bases). This CDR3 is 13 amino acids long. Trimming removed 6 bases from V and 7 bases from J, with 13 bases in between. The V gene's germline CDR1 is SGHDN and CDR2 FVKESK. Full variable domain (rest looked up from reference TRBV14 and TRBJ2-1): EAGVTQFPSHSVIEKGQTVTLRCDPISGHDNLYWYRRVMGKEIKFLLHFVKESKQDESGMPNNRFLAERTGGTYSTLKVQPAELEDSGVYFCASRSLRVNEQFFGPGTRLTVL.

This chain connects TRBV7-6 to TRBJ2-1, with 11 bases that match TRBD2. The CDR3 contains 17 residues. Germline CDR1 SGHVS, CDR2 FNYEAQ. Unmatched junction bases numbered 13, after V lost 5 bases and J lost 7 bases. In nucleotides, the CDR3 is TGTGCCAGCAGCACCAGTCGAGGTAGCGGGAGGGAAAATGAGCAGTTCTTC. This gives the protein CASSTSRGSGRENEQFF.

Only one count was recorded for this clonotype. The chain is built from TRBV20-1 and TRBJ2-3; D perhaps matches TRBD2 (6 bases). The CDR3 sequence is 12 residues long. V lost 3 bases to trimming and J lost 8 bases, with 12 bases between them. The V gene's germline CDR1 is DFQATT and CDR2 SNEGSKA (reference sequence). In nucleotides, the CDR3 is TGCAGTGCTAGGGGAATGGAGGGTACGCAGTATTTT. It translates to CSARGMEGTQYF.

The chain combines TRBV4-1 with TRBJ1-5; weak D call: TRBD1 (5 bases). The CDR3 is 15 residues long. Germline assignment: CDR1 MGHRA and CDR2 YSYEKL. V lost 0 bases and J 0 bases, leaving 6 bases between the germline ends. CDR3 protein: CASSQEGVSNQPQHF. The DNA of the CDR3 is TGCGCCAGCAGCCAAGAGGGGGTTAGCAATCAGCCCCAGCATTTT.

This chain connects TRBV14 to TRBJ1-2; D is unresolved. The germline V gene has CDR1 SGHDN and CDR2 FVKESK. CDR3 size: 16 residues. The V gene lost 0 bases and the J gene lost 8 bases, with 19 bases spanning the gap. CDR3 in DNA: TGTGCCAGCAGCCAAGATATTTGGAACTCTGGGAACGGCTACACCTTC. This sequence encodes CASSQDIWNSGNGYTF.

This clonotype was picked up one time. The DNA for the CDR3 is TGTGCCAGCAGCTTAGGGGCGGGGGTAAACACCGGGGAGCTGTTTTTT. Translating it yields CASSLGAGVNTGELFF. The rearrangement joins TRBV7-8 to TRBJ2-2, with 7 nucleotides matching TRBD2. The CDR3 is 16 amino acids. Trimming at V came to 1 base and at J to 2 bases, leaving 4 bases not matched to a gene. Germline lookup yields CDR1 SGHVS and CDR2 FQNEAQ.

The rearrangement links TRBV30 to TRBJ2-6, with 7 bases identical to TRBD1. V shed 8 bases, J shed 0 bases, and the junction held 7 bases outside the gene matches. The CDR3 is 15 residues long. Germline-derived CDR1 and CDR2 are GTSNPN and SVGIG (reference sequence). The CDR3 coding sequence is TGTGCCGGCCGGGACAGTTACTCTGGGGCCAACGTCCTGACTTTC. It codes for CAGRDSYSGANVLTF. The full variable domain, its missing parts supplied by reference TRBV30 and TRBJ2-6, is SQTIHQWPATLVQPVGSPLSLECTVEGTSNPNLYWYRQAAGRGLQLLFYSVGIGQISSEVPQNLSASRPQDRQFILSSKKLLLSDSGFYLCAGRDSYSGANVLTFGAGSRLTVL.

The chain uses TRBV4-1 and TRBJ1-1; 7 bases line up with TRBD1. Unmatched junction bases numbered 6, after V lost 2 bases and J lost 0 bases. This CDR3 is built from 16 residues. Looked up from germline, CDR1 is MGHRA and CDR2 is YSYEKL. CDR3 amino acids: CASSQRTGSMNTEAFF. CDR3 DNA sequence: TGCGCCAGCAGCCAACGGACAGGCTCGATGAACACTGAAGCTTTCTTT.

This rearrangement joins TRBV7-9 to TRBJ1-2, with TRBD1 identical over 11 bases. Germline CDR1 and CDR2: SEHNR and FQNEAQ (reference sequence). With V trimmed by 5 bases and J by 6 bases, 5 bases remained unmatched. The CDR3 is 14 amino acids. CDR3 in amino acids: CASSVGQGANGYTF. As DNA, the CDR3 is TGTGCCAGCAGCGTCGGACAGGGGGCAAATGGCTACACCTTC.

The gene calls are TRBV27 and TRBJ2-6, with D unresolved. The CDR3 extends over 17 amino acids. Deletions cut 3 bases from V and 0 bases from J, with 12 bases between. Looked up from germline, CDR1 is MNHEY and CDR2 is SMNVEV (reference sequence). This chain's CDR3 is CASSFRLSNSGANVLTF. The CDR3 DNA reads TGTGCCAGCAGTTTCCGGCTTTCAAACTCTGGGGCCAACGTCCTGACTTTC.

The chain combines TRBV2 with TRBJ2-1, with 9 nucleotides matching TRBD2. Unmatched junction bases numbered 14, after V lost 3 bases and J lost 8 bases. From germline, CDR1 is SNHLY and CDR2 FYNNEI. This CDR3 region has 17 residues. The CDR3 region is CASSELSSGIKADEQFF. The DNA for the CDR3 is TGTGCCAGCAGTGAGCTCTCTAGCGGGATAAAAGCGGATGAGCAGTTCTTC. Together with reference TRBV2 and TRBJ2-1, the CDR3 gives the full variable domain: EPEVTQTPSHQVTQMGQEVILRCVPISNHLYFYWYRQILGQKVEFLVSFYNNEISEKSEIFDDQFSVERPDGSNFTLKIRSTKLEDSAMYFCASSELSSGIKADEQFFGPGTRLTVL.

The CDR3 loop is CASSGGPGSSYNEQFF. CDR3 nucleotides: TGTGCCAGCAGCGGGGGACCGGGGAGCTCCTACAATGAGCAGTTCTTC. The chain has TRBV5-8 and TRBJ2-1; the D call may be TRBD1 or TRBD2 (5 bases each). The CDR3 spans 16 residues. Trimming took 4 bases from V and 0 from J, leaving 14 bases between them. CDR1 is SGHTS, CDR2 YDEGEE, per germline.